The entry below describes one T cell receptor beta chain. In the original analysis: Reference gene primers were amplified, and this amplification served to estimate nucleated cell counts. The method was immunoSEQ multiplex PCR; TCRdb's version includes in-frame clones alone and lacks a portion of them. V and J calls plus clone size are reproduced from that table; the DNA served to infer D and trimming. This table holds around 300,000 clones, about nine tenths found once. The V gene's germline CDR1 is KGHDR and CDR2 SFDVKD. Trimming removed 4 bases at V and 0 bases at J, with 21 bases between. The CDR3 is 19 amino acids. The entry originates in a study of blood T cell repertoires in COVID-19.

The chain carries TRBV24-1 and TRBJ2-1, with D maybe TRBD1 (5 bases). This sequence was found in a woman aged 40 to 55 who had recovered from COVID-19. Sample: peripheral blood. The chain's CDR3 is CATSEGVVISESSYNEQFF. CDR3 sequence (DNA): TGTGCCACCAGTGAAGGGGTAGTAATCAGCGAGAGCTCCTACAATGAGCAGTTCTTC.